This T cell receptor beta chain is from a study of blood T cell repertoires in COVID-19. Assay: immunoSEQ multiplex PCR; the TCRdb copy retains only in-frame clones and omits some. The repertoire consists of some 60,000 clones, with around 84% occurring once and the leading ten covering roughly 6.7%. The CDR3 length is 15 residues. The ends were cut back, 0 bases at V and 2 bases at J, with 8 bases in the middle. CDR1 and CDR2 (germline): MNHNS, SASEGT. This clone was observed a single time. This TCR came from a human donor with active COVID-19. The donor label of this sample is uncertain. Sequences were obtained from peripheral blood. This chain uses TRBV6-1 with TRBJ1-3, with D possibly TRBD1 on 5 matching bases. The CDR3 reads CASSEAGGAGNTIYF. CDR3 bases: TGTGCCAGCAGTGAAGCCGGGGGAGCTGGAAACACCATATATTTT.